What follows are 22 T cell receptor beta chains derived from one specimen sequenced in a study of T cell clusters in autoimmune cytopenias. Each sample's input was 200 to 300 ng genomic DNA, some 34,000 genome equivalents. Multiplex touch-down PCR amplified TRB using TRB-A and TRB-B pools in one tube. TCRdb reanalyzed the multiplex PCR reads and collapses them to one entry per CDR3 protein, without DNA. This sample's table reports some 12,000 distinct CDR3 sequences. Sequencing was performed on peripheral blood. The receptors derive from a human donor with an autoimmune cytopenia or autoimmune hepatitis (not recorded which).

The genes are TRBV7-9 and TRBJ2-1; the TCRdb D gene call, TRBD2, has no DNA to confirm it. The CDR3 is 15 residues long. The V gene's germline CDR1 is SEHNR and CDR2 FQNEAQ (reference sequence). This CDR3 is CASSWASTSWNEQFF.

This chain uses TRBV6-1 with TRBJ2-1; TCRdb selects TRBD2, and the lack of DNA leaves this call unchecked. The CDR3 extends over 14 amino acids. Germline CDR1 reads MNHNS; CDR2 reads SASEGT. The chain's CDR3 is CASSEPRGDNEQFF.

J is TRBJ2-1 and V is TRBV5-6. Germline V CDR1 and CDR2: SGHDT, YYEEEE. This CDR3 has 15 residues. The CDR3 protein is CASSLGGFRYNEQFF.

The CDR3 spells CASSLYGGETQYF. The genes are TRBV5-4 and TRBJ2-5; TCRdb's D call, TRBD1, is unchecked because there is no DNA. Looked up from germline, CDR1 is SGHNT and CDR2 is YYREEE (reference sequence). This CDR3 has 13 residues.

The gene calls are TRBV30 and TRBJ1-6; the D call of TRBD1 rests on TCRdb alone, since no DNA is present to check it. CDR3 size: 18 residues. The germline gives CDR1 GTSNPN, CDR2 SVGIG (reference sequence). CDR3 region: CAWSVIGGTVSYNSPLHF.

Its frequency marks this clonotype as medium-sized. The chain recombines TRBV19 with TRBJ2-3; lacking DNA, the TRBD2 call made by TCRdb goes unchecked. Germline V CDR1 and CDR2: LNHDA, SQIVND (reference sequence). This CDR3 spans 17 amino acids. The CDR3 loop reads CASSIDLASGRTDTQYF.

The rearrangement uses TRBV5-5 and TRBJ1-5; checking the TCRdb D call of TRBD1 is not possible without DNA. The CDR3 extends over 16 amino acids. Germline loops: CDR1 SGHKS, CDR2 YYEKEE (reference sequence). CDR3 in amino acids: CASSWAGTGDNQPQHF.

CDR3 in amino acids: CASSWVTGATGELFF. The chain uses TRBV6-5 and TRBJ2-2; there is no DNA to check the TCRdb D call of TRBD1. Germline values: CDR1 MNHEY, CDR2 SVGAGI. The CDR3 spans 15 residues.

This chain links TRBV6-6 with TRBJ1-2. The germline CDR1 and CDR2 sequences are MNHNY and SVGAGI (reference sequence). This CDR3 is built from 12 residues. This CDR3 is CASSEVTYGYTF.

The rearrangement uses TRBV7-2 and TRBJ2-3; TCRdb lists TRBD2, though no DNA is available to test this call. This CDR3 has 17 residues. Germline values: CDR1 SGHTA, CDR2 FQGNSA. CDR3 residues: CASSLPPAAGAGDTQYF.

The genes are TRBV18 and TRBJ1-4; with no DNA, the TCRdb D assignment of TRBD1 cannot be verified. Germline V gene lookup returns CDR1 KGHSH and CDR2 LQKENI. CDR3 length equals 17 residues. The CDR3: CASSPGQGSRANEKLFF.

This clonotype shows up as medium-sized (0.01 to 0.1%) by frequency. The chain carries TRBV19 and TRBJ2-3; TCRdb's D call of TRBD2 is untestable without DNA. CDR3 length equals 15 residues. Germline CDR1 is LNHDA and CDR2 is SQIVND (reference sequence). CDR3 amino acids: CASSILAGRTDTQYF.

The CDR3 sequence is CSVYAGANVLTF. The rearrangement links TRBV29-1 to TRBJ2-6. Germline V gene sequence: CDR1 SQVTM, CDR2 ANQGSEA. The CDR3 has 12 residues.

Considering frequency, this clonotype is large (0.1 to 1%). This sequence joins TRBV27 and TRBJ2-1; TCRdb calls TRBD2, which cannot be checked without DNA. The CDR3 has 15 residues. Germline loops: CDR1 MNHEY, CDR2 SMNVEV (reference sequence). Here the CDR3 reads CASRNRDSTYNEQFF.

This clonotype counts as medium-sized by frequency. V gene TRBV19 combines with J gene TRBJ2-2; the TCRdb D gene call, TRBD1, has no DNA to confirm it. Per the germline V gene, CDR1 is LNHDA and CDR2 is SQIVND (reference sequence). There are 14 residues in the CDR3. The CDR3 here is CASSGTGHTGELFF. Using reference TRBV19 and TRBJ2-2 for the parts outside the CDR3, the full variable domain is DGGITQSPKYLFRKEGQNVTLSCEQNLNHDAMYWYRQDPGQGLRLIYYSQIVNDFQKGDIAEGYSVSREKKESFPLTVTSAQKNPTAFYLCASSGTGHTGELFFGEGSRLTVL.

The rearrangement links TRBV19 to TRBJ2-5; no DNA is available, so the TRBD2 call from TCRdb remains unchecked. The CDR3 runs 16 residues. CDR1 and CDR2 (germline): LNHDA, SQIVND (reference sequence). The CDR3 sequence: CASSYRGGAQAETQYF. Drawing the rest from reference TRBV19 and TRBJ2-5, the complete variable domain is DGGITQSPKYLFRKEGQNVTLSCEQNLNHDAMYWYRQDPGQGLRLIYYSQIVNDFQKGDIAEGYSVSREKKESFPLTVTSAQKNPTAFYLCASSYRGGAQAETQYFGPGTRLLVL.

V gene TRBV4-3 combines with J gene TRBJ1-1; TCRdb outputs TRBD1, but without DNA this stays unchecked. The CDR3 totals 14 residues. The germline CDR1 and CDR2 sequences are LGHNA and YSLEER. CDR3 protein: CASSPATGGLEAFF.

V gene TRBV6-1 combines with J gene TRBJ2-3; TCRdb's D call, TRBD1, is unchecked because there is no DNA. CDR1 MNHNS and CDR2 SASEGT come from the germline V gene. The CDR3 totals 18 residues. The CDR3: CASSTSRDPTYSTDTQYF.

V gene TRBV15 combines with J gene TRBJ1-2; the TCRdb call, TRBD1, lacks DNA for checking. The CDR3 has 14 residues. In germline, CDR1 is LNHNV, CDR2 YYDKDF (reference sequence). The CDR3 sequence: CATSRDREGSGYTF.

V is TRBV19 and J is TRBJ1-5. CDR1 and CDR2 (germline): LNHDA, SQIVND (reference sequence). The length of the CDR3 is 14 residues. CDR3 sequence reads: CASSPGRAGQPQHF. Using reference TRBV19 and TRBJ1-5 for the parts outside the CDR3, the full variable domain is DGGITQSPKYLFRKEGQNVTLSCEQNLNHDAMYWYRQDPGQGLRLIYYSQIVNDFQKGDIAEGYSVSREKKESFPLTVTSAQKNPTAFYLCASSPGRAGQPQHFGDGTRLSIL.

V usage is TRBV6-2 or TRBV6-3 and J usage is TRBJ2-1. CDR3 length: 13 amino acids. From germline, CDR1 is MNHEY and CDR2 SVGEGT. This CDR3 reads CASSFEVAEEQFF.

CDR3 region: CASSLDGVTNEKLFF. The chain joins TRBV5-1 to TRBJ1-4. The CDR3 runs to 15 residues. Germline V CDR1 and CDR2: SGHRS, YFSETQ.